These 19 T cell receptor beta chains were all obtained from the same sample, sequenced in a study of cytomegalovirus exposure and HLA in healthy donors (dated by TCRdb to 2017 to 2019). Library construction relied on the immunoSEQ multiplex PCR assay. For the multiplex PCR, a mixture combining 60 forward primers for TCR Vbeta segments and 13 reverse primers for TCR Jbeta segments was used. Here the immuneACCESS table is served through TCRdb, limited to in-frame sequences with V and J called. Missing clones are a known gap in these copies; in checked studies unresolved V genes cover under half, and the rest lacks a known reason. Present in this sample are around 99,000 clones, around 72% of which were seen just once. Together, the top ten hold 14% of the sample. Material: PBMCs. The receptors stem from a woman aged 40 to 49 in good health and CMV-seropositive.

The V call is TRBV7-2, the J call TRBJ2-3, with TRBD1 matching 11 bases. V was pared by 1 base and J by 1 base, with 10 bases of the junction left unmatched. Germline V gives CDR1 SGHTA, CDR2 FQGNSA. The CDR3 runs 19 residues. The CDR3 bases are TGTGCCAGCAGCTTAGTGGACAGGGGGCCGCTCTTTCGCACAGATACGCAGTATTTT. Its protein is CASSLVDRGPLFRTDTQYF.

This rearrangement joins TRBV2 to TRBJ1-1; 7 bases map to TRBD1. This CDR3 region has 13 residues. Losses at the gene ends were 6 bases for V and 3 bases for J; bases not matched to a gene: 4. From germline, CDR1 is SNHLY and CDR2 FYNNEI. The CDR3: CASRRDRDTEAFF. The CDR3 bases are TGTGCCAGCAGGCGAGACAGGGACACTGAAGCTTTCTTT.

The chain couples TRBV7-9 to TRBJ2-5; 8 nucleotides match TRBD2. The V gene's germline CDR1 is SEHNR and CDR2 FQNEAQ (reference sequence). The CDR3 consists of 16 residues. V shed 1 base and J 5 bases; nucleotides not matched to a gene: 9. CDR3 residues: CASSLGLAGDRETQYF. DNA of the CDR3: TGTGCCAGCAGCTTAGGGCTAGCGGGCGACCGGGAGACCCAGTACTTC.

The chain recombines TRBV28 with TRBJ1-5; 7 bases match TRBD1. Germline trimming cut 6 bases from V and 7 bases from J; bases unmatched to any gene: 6. This CDR3 comprises 13 residues. CDR1 is MDHEN, CDR2 SYDVKM, per germline. The DNA of the CDR3 is TGTGCCAGCAGCGGGGACAGAGCCCAGCCCCAGCATTTT. Protein product: CASSGDRAQPQHF.

This chain connects TRBV11-2 to TRBJ1-1; the match to TRBD1 covers 7 bases. The CDR3 is 17 amino acids. In germline, CDR1 is SGHAT, CDR2 FQNNGV. Trimming took 4 bases from V and 0 from J; bases not matched to a gene: 11. Here the CDR3 reads CASSSRGQGVMNTEAFF. CDR3 DNA: TGTGCCAGCAGCTCAAGGGGGCAGGGGGTAATGAACACTGAAGCTTTCTTT.

This clone has only a few counts. The chain is built from TRBV7-9 and TRBJ2-7, with TRBD1 matching over 8 bases. This CDR3 spans 14 amino acids. The V and J ends lost 3 bases and 3 bases, in that order; junction bases with no gene match: 4. CDR1 and CDR2 (germline): SEHNR, FQNEAQ (reference sequence). The CDR3 region has the DNA TGTGCCAGCAGCTTCGGACAGGGTATCTACGAGCAGTACTTC. Its translation is CASSFGQGIYEQYF.

The chain joins TRBV28 to TRBJ1-2, with 9 bases aligning to TRBD1. This CDR3 is 14 amino acids long. The germline gives CDR1 MDHEN, CDR2 SYDVKM. J was trimmed by 4 bases and V by 6 bases; bases with no gene match: 6. The CDR3: CASSYSGQGYGYTF. CDR3 in DNA: TGTGCCAGCAGCTATTCGGGACAGGGCTATGGCTACACCTTC.

V gene TRBV5-8 combines with J gene TRBJ2-2; D possibly corresponds to TRBD2 (5 bases). Between the trimmed V and J ends, which lost 5 bases and 6 bases, there was a span of 11 bases. CDR1 and CDR2 from the germline V gene are SGHTS and YDEGEE. The CDR3 sequence is 13 residues long. The CDR3 DNA follows: TGTGCCAGCAGGTATAGAGGGTCCGGGGAGCTGTTTTTT. This codes for CASRYRGSGELFF.

This clone came up once. The rearrangement joins TRBV5-1 to TRBJ2-6, with D hard to call. The CDR3 runs 16 residues. Germline V gene lookup returns CDR1 SGHRS and CDR2 YFSETQ. The V gene lost 4 bases and the J gene lost 4 bases, with 15 bases spanning the gap. CDR3: CASSPGAGAGANVLTF. The CDR3 region has the DNA TGCGCCAGCAGCCCTGGCGCAGGCGCGGGGGCCAACGTCCTGACTTTC.

As concerns this clone: The identical CDR3 is also encoded by other nucleotide sequences in the sample. The J gene is TRBJ2-7, the V gene TRBV2, with 8 bases lining up with TRBD1. The V segment lost 6 bases and the J segment 3 bases; nucleotides outside the gene matches: 1. The germline gives CDR1 SNHLY, CDR2 FYNNEI. The CDR3 has 12 residues. The CDR3 DNA reads as TGTGCCAGCAGCGGACAGGGCTACGAGCAGTACTTC. This sequence encodes CASSGQGYEQYF.

CDR3 protein: CASSHGITSGPEAQYF. CDR3 DNA sequence: TGTGCCAGCAGCCACGGGATCACTAGCGGACCTGAGGCCCAGTACTTC. The V call is TRBV4-2, the J call TRBJ2-5; 8 nucleotides line up with TRBD2. This CDR3 has 16 amino acids. V dropped 3 bases and J dropped 9; count of bases not matched to a gene: 15. CDR1 is LGHNA, CDR2 YNFKEQ, per germline.

The J gene is TRBJ2-5, the V gene TRBV11-2; TRBD2 matches at 7 bases. From germline, CDR1 is SGHAT and CDR2 FQNNGV. The CDR3 is 18 amino acids. Trimming removed 2 bases from V and 2 bases from J; junction bases left unmatched: 14. The CDR3 DNA follows: TGTGCCAGCAGCTTATTTCCTAGGGGCGGGGGATATCAAGAGACCCAGTACTTC. Protein: CASSLFPRGGGYQETQYF.

The rearrangement joins TRBV7-6 to TRBJ2-3, with D tentatively TRBD1 (6 bases). V gave up 2 bases and J gave up 3 bases, with 15 bases separating them. Germline V gene data show CDR1 as SGHVS and CDR2 as FNYEAQ. This CDR3 contains 16 residues. CDR3 region: CASSLQGTFSTDTQYF. The CDR3 DNA reads TGTGCCAGCAGCTTACAGGGGACCTTTTCTACAGATACGCAGTATTTT. Full variable domain (missing parts from reference TRBV7-6 and TRBJ2-3): GAGVSQSPRYKVTKRGQDVALRCDPISGHVSLYWYRQALGQGPEFLTYFNYEAQQDKSGLPNDRFSAERPEGSISTLTIQRTEQRDSAMYRCASSLQGTFSTDTQYFGPGTRLTVL.

The CDR3 reads CASSQVTFDYNYGYTF. The CDR3 region has the DNA TGCGCCAGCAGCCAAGTAACATTTGACTATAACTATGGCTACACCTTC. The rearrangement links TRBV4-1 to TRBJ1-2, with D unclear. V lost 1 base, J lost 1 base, and 13 bases lay in between. The CDR3 contains 16 residues. Germline V lookup: CDR1 MGHRA, CDR2 YSYEKL.

The CDR3 DNA follows: TGTGCCAGCAGCGGGGAGGACAGGGGACTAGCTGGAAACACCATATATTTT. Its protein is CASSGEDRGLAGNTIYF. V usage is TRBV11-2 and J usage is TRBJ1-3; 9 bases are a match to TRBD1. Trimming removed 5 bases from V and 2 bases from J; junction bases left unmatched: 10. The CDR3 loop spans 17 amino acids. CDR1 is SGHAT and CDR2 is FQNNGV in the germline V gene.

The sample holds many counts of this clone. CDR3 coding DNA: TGTGCCAGCAGCTGGAGGGCAGGCATTGACACTGAAGCTTTCTTT. Translating gives CASSWRAGIDTEAFF. V usage is TRBV5-5 and J usage is TRBJ1-1; D remains unclear. Trimming took 3 bases from V and 3 from J, leaving 15 bases between them. Germline V gene sequence: CDR1 SGHKS, CDR2 YYEKEE (reference sequence). The CDR3 spans 15 residues.

The rearrangement links TRBV11-2 to TRBJ2-5; possible D gene TRBD1, 6 bases. CDR1 is SGHAT and CDR2 is FQNNGV in the germline V gene. The CDR3 has 15 amino acids. Trimming removed 5 bases from V and 7 bases from J, with 20 bases in between. The CDR3 DNA reads TGTGCCAGCAGCCCAACAGGGTTGGGCTGGTCGACCCAGTACTTC. Protein product: CASSPTGLGWSTQYF.

The chain couples TRBV7-9 to TRBJ1-1, with TRBD1 matching over 7 bases. Germline values: CDR1 SEHNR, CDR2 FQNEAQ (reference sequence). Trimming took 4 bases from V and 4 from J; bases not matched to a gene: 12. The CDR3 length is 16 residues. The CDR3 bases are TGTGCCAGCAGCTCCTCGGGGGACAGACCTACCACTGAAGCTTTCTTT. Protein product: CASSSSGDRPTTEAFF.

The rearrangement links TRBV5-6 to TRBJ2-5; 7 nucleotides match TRBD1. The CDR3 consists of 14 residues. Germline V gene data show CDR1 as SGHDT and CDR2 as YYEEEE. Trimming removed 4 bases from V and 1 base from J; junction bases left unmatched: 4. The CDR3 here is CASSQTGSQETQYF. As DNA, the CDR3 is TGTGCCAGCAGCCAGACAGGGAGCCAAGAGACCCAGTACTTC.